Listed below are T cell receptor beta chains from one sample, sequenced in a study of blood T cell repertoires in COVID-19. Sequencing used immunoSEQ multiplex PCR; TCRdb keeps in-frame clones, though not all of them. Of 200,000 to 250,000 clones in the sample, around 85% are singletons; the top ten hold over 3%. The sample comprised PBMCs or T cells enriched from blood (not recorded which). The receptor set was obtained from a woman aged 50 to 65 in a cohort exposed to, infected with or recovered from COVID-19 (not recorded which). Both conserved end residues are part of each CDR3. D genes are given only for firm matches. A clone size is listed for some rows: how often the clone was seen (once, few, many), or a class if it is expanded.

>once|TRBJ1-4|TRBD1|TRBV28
TGTGCCAGCAGGTTGGACAGGGGATATGAAAAACTGTTTTTT
CASRLDRGYEKLFF
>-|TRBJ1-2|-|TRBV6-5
TGTGCCAGCAGGGTCTCGTCCGAGCTGGGCTACACCTTC
CASRVSSELGYTF
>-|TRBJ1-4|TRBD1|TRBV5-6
TGTGCCAGCAGACATCGGACAGGGAGTAATGAAAAACTGTTTTTT
CASRHRTGSNEKLFF
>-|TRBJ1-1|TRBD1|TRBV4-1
TGCGCCAGCAGCCAGTCCCGGGACAGGCTCCAGGGGACTGAAGCTTTCTTT
CASSQSRDRLQGTEAFF
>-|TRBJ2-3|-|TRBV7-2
TGTGCCAGCAGCTCCCTTAGAGCAAGCACAGATACGCAGTATTTT
CASSSLRASTDTQYF
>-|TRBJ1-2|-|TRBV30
TGTGCCTGGAGTGTGGGAGGGGACGACACCTTC
CAWSVGGDDTF
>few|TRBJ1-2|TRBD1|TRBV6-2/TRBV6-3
TGTGCCAGCAGTCCGGGACAGGGAAAGAGCCTACCTGATGGCTACACCTTC
CASSPGQGKSLPDGYTF
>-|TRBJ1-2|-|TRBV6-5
TGTGCCAGCAGCCCCCCGCTCCCGGAGGGCTATGGCTACACCTTC
CASSPPLPEGYGYTF
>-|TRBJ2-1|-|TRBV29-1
TGCAGCGGGGGGGACAGTCCTGACAATGAGCAGTTCTTC
CSGGDSPDNEQFF
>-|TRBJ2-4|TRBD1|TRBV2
TGTGCCAGCAGCCAACAGGGGGAGGAGTACTTC
CASSQQGEEYF
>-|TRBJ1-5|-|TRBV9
TGTGCCAGCAGCGTAGATGGGGGGTATCAGCCCCAGCATTTT
CASSVDGGYQPQHF
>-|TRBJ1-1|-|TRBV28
TGTGCCAGCAGTTTCCGGGGGAGTAGGGCTTTCTTT
CASSFRGSRAFF
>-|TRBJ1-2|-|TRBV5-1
TGCGCCAGCAGCTTGGGTGACACTAACTATGGCTACACCTTC
CASSLGDTNYGYTF
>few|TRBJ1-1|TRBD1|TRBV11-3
TGTGCCAGCAGCTTAGGGACAGGGGGCGAGCGTACTGAAGCTTTCTTT
CASSLGTGGERTEAFF
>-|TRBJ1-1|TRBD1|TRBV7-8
TGTGCCAGCAAGGGACAGTTGAACACTGAAGCTTTCTTT
CASKGQLNTEAFF
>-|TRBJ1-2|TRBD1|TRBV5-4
TGTGCCAGCAGCAGGGGGACAGGGGGAGAACATGGCTACACCTTC
CASSRGTGGEHGYTF
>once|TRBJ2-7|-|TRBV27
TGTGCCACTGGACAGACGTCCATCTCCTACGAGCAGTACTTC
CATGQTSISYEQYF
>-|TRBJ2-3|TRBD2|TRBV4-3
TGCGCCAGCAGCCAGTTCACTAGCGGGGGGGCCGGGGCGCAGTATTTT
CASSQFTSGGAGAQYF
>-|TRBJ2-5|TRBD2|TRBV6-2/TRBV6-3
TGTGCCAGCAGTCCCCACCTCCCCTCTCGTACAGCGGGGGGACGAGAGACCCAGTACTTC
CASSPHLPSRTAGGRETQYF
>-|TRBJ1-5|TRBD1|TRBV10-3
TGTGCCTCGAGGGACAGTTTGAGCAATCAGCCCCAGCATTTT
CASRDSLSNQPQHF
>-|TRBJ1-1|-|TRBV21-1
TGTGCCAGCAGCAACCAAGACAGGGAATTTTCGTCTGCTGAAGCTTTCTTT
CASSNQDREFSSAEAFF
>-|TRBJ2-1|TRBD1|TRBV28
TGTGCCAGTAGGGACAGGGGGCGCAATGAGCAGTTCTTC
CASRDRGRNEQFF
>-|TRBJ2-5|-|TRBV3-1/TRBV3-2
TGTGCCAGCAGCCAAGACCGCGGTTCTGTAGAGACCCAGTACTTC
CASSQDRGSVETQYF
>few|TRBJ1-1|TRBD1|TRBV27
TGTGCCAGCAGTCCCCAACTGACAGGGTGGACAGCTTTCTTT
CASSPQLTGWTAFF
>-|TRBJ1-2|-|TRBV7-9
TGTGCCAGCAGCTTAGCGCGAGGCAATAACTATGGCTACACCTTC
CASSLARGNNYGYTF
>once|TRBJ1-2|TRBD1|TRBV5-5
TGTGCCAGCAGCTTGGGCGGACAGGGGACTTCGTATGGCTACACCTTC
CASSLGGQGTSYGYTF
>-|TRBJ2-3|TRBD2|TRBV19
TGTGCCAGTAGTATCTTAGCGGGGAAAGGAACAGATACGCAGTATTTT
CASSILAGKGTDTQYF
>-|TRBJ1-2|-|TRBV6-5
TGTGCCAGCAGCGTGAAAAGGAGTGGCTACACCTTC
CASSVKRSGYTF
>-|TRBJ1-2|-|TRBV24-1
TGTGCCACCAGTGCGAGGGGGACACCTATTTATGGCTACACCTTC
CATSARGTPIYGYTF
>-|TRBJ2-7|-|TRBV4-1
TGCGCCAGCAGCCAAGAGCGAGCCTACGAGCAGTACTTC
CASSQERAYEQYF
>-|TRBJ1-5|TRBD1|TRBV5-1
TGCGCCAGCAGCCCCCTCCCACCGGGACAGGGGGCAGATCAGCCCCAGCATTTT
CASSPLPPGQGADQPQHF
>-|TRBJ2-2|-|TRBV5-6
TGTGCCAGCAGCTTGCAACAGCTGAACACCGGGGAGCTGTTTTTT
CASSLQQLNTGELFF